A single sample is the source of the 3 T cell receptor beta chains below, sequenced in a study of T cells in Graves' hyperthyroidism and ophthalmopathy. From RNA transcripts, TCR beta CDR3 regions were amplified. Carried out on the TCR CDR3, a first-round RT-PCR used the HTBI primer set. A single record per CDR3 protein comes from TCRdb applying MiXCR to the multiplex PCR reads. The data show 300,000 to 500,000 distinct CDR3 sequences, about 15% seen once. The source material was blood. The receptors were gathered from a woman aged 25 to 39 with Graves' hyperthyroidism.

The table lists this clonotype with many counts. The V and J genes are TRBV3-1 and TRBJ1-5; no firm D call. CDR3 length: 15 residues. V lost 1 base, J lost 0 bases, and 7 bases lay in between. Germline V lookup: CDR1 LGHDT, CDR2 YNNKEL (reference sequence). CDR3 sequence reads: CASSQGRYSNQPQHF. The CDR3 bases are TGTGCCAGCAGCCAAGGCAGGTATAGCAATCAGCCCCAGCATTTT.

This clonotype has ten or more counts. This chain connects TRBV28 to TRBJ1-6; 8 bases fit TRBD1. This CDR3 region has 16 residues. With 7 bases clipped from V and 4 bases from J, the junction kept 9 bases outside the gene matches. The germline V gene has CDR1 MDHEN and CDR2 SYDVKM. CDR3 region: CASTTGQGLYNSPLHF. The CDR3 DNA reads TGTGCCAGCACCACCGGACAGGGTCTTTATAATTCACCCCTCCACTTT.

This clonotype has at least ten counts. J is TRBJ2-7 and V is TRBV2; 7 bases are shared with TRBD2. Germline V gives CDR1 SNHLY, CDR2 FYNNEI. The CDR3 has 14 amino acids. Unmatched junction bases numbered 6, after V lost 2 bases and J lost 5 bases. The CDR3 sequence: CASSERGGLDEQYF. DNA of the CDR3: TGTGCCAGCAGTGAAAGGGGAGGGCTCGACGAGCAGTACTTC.